The clone carrying this T cell receptor (beta chain) appeared a few times. Its antigen is not identified. MiXCR was used by TCRdb to re-call the PCR reads. Here the sample spans thousands of clones, approximately 33% being singletons. The data are from a study of metastatic and nonmetastatic thyroid tumors. Study as a whole: Malignant thyroid and benign thyroid patients provided blood and tumor or nodule tissue whose repertoires were compared.

Thyroid surgery was preceded by no treatment in any patient. The germline V gene has CDR1 MDHEN and CDR2 SYDVKM. This CDR3 is 15 amino acids long. V shed 6 bases and J shed 2 bases, with 17 bases lying between them. Study-level results: The reported finding was significantly higher TCR beta diversity in malignant thyroid tumors relative to benign nodules, in blood and tumor.

The chain recombines TRBV28 with TRBJ2-7, with D perhaps TRBD2 (5 bases). The clonotype originates from a female donor with papillary thyroid cancer or a benign thyroid nodule (not recorded which). Some clones in this sample may be carry-over from other donors' samples. Sequencing used adjacent normal tissue. CDR3 protein: CASRLSTSGTYEQYF. The CDR3 DNA is TGTGCCAGCAGATTAAGTACCAGCGGAACCTACGAGCAGTACTTC.